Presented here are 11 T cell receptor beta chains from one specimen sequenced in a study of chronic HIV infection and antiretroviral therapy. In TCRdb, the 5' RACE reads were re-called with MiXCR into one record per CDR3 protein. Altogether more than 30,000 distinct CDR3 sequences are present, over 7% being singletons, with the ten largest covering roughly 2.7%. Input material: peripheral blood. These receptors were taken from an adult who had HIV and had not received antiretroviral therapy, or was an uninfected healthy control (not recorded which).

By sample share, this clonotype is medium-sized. CDR3 in amino acids: CASSYGLAQYF. In nucleotides, the CDR3 is TGTGCCAGCAGTTACGGTCTAGCCCAGTACTTC. The V and J genes are TRBV6-5 and TRBJ2-5; D gene uncertain. The CDR3 extends over 11 amino acids. Germline loops: CDR1 MNHEY, CDR2 SVGAGI. With 2 bases removed from V and 9 bases from J, the gap between germline ends came to 7 bases.

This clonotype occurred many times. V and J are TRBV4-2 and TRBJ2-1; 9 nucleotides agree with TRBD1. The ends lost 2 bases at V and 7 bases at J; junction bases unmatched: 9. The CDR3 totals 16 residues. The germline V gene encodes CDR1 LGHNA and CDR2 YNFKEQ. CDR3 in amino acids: CASSQSTGGPLNEQFF. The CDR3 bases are TGTGCCAGCAGCCAATCCACAGGGGGCCCCTTGAATGAGCAGTTCTTC.

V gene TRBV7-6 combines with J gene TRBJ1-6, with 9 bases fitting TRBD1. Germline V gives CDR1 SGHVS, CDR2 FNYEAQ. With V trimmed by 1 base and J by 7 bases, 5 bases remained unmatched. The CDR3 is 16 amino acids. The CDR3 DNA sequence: TGTGCCAGCAGCTTAGACCCGGGACAGGGCAATTCACCCCTCCACTTT. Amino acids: CASSLDPGQGNSPLHF.

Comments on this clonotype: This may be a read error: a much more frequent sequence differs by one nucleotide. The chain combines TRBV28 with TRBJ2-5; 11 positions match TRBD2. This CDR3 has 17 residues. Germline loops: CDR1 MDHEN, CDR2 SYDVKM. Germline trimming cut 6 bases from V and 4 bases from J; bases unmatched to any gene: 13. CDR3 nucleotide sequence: TGTGCCAGCAGGCATACCGGACTAGCGGGTCTCCGAGAGACCCAGTACTTC. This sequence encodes CASRHTGLAGLRETQYF.

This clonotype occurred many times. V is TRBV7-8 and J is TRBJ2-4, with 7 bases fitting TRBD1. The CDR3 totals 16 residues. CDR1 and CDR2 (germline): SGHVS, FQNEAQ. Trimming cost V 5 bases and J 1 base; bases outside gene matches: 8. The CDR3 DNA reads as TGTGCCAGCAGCCTAGACAACAGGGGTGCCAAAAACATTCAGTACTTC. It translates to CASSLDNRGAKNIQYF. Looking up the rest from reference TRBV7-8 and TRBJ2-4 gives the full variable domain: GAGVSQSPRYKVAKRGQDVALRCDPISGHVSLFWYQQALGQGPEFLTYFQNEAQLDKSGLPSDRFFAERPEGSVSTLKIQRTQQEDSAVYLCASSLDNRGAKNIQYFGAGTRLSVL.

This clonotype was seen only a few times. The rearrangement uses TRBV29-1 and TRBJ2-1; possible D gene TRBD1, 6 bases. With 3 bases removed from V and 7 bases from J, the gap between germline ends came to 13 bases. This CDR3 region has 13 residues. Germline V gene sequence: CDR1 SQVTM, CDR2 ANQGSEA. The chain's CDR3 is CSVDRGLGNEQFF. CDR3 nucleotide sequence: TGCAGCGTTGACAGGGGCCTGGGTAATGAGCAGTTCTTC.

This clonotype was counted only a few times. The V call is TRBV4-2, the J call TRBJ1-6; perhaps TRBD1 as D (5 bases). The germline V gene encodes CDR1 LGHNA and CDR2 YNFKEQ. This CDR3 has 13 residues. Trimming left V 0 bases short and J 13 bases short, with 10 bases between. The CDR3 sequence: CASSQEAGWPLHF. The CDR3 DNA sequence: TGTGCCAGCAGCCAAGAGGCAGGGTGGCCCCTCCACTTT.

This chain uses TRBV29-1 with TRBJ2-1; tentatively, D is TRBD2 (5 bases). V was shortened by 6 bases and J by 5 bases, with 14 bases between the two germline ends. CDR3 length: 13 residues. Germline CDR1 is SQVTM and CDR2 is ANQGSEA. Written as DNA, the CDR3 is TGCAGCGTCCTCGCTAGCAGTGACAATGAGCAGTTCTTC. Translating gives CSVLASSDNEQFF.

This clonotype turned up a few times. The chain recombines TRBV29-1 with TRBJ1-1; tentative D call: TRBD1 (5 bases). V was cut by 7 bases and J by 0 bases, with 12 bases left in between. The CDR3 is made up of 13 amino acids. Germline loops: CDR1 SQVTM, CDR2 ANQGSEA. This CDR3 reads CSAGPGLNTEAFF. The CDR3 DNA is TGCAGCGCCGGCCCGGGGCTGAACACTGAAGCTTTCTTT.

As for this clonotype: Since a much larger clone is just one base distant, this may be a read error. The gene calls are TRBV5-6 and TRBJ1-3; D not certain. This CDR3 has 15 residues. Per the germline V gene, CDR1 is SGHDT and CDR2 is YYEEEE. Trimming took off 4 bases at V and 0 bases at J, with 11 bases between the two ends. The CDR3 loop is CASSLLRSSGNTIYF. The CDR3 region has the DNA TGTGCCAGCAGCCTACTCAGAAGCTCTGGAAACACCATATATTTT. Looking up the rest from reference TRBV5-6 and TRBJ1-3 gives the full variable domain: DAGVTQSPTHLIKTRGQQVTLRCSPKSGHDTVSWYQQALGQGPQFIFQYYEEEERQRGNFPDRFSGHQFPNYSSELNVNALLLGDSALYLCASSLLRSSGNTIYFGEGSWLTVV.

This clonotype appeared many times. The CDR3 DNA sequence: TGTGCCAGCAGCTTACAGGGGGCTGGGGATACGCAGTATTTT. This sequence encodes CASSLQGAGDTQYF. The chain recombines TRBV5-8 with TRBJ2-3, with TRBD1 identical over 9 bases. The length of the CDR3 is 14 residues. CDR1 is SGHTS and CDR2 is YDEGEE in the germline V gene. V shed 2 bases and J 6 bases; nucleotides not matched to a gene: 4.